A selection of T cell receptor beta chains follows, all from one sample in a study of cytomegalovirus exposure and HLA in healthy donors. The table came from immunoSEQ multiplex PCR; TCRdb's copy has only in-frame clones and leaves some out. The table lists 180,000 or so clones, 80% to 90% of them singletons. What was sequenced was PBMCs. All receptors come from a man between 18 and 35 years old in good health and CMV-seropositive. Both conserved end residues are part of each CDR3. Fields, in order: CDR3 protein, CDR3 DNA, D gene, V gene, J gene, clone size. A D gene is named only where the DNA matches it firmly. Some rows have no size entry. The others give once, few or many, or a class for an expanded clone.

CSVVVPTNTGELFF	TGCAGCGTTGTGGTCCCGACAAACACCGGGGAGCTGTTTTTT	NA	TRBV29-1	TRBJ2-2	NA
CASSVDGQGNQPQHF	TGTGCCAGCAGCGTAGACGGACAGGGCAATCAGCCCCAGCATTTT	TRBD1	TRBV9	TRBJ1-5	NA
CASSHGTAAYGYTF	TGCGCCAGCAGCCACGGGACTGCAGCCTATGGCTACACCTTC	NA	TRBV4-1	TRBJ1-2	NA
CAISEQGAVEQYF	TGTGCCATCAGTGAACAGGGGGCGGTCGAGCAGTACTTC	TRBD1	TRBV10-3	TRBJ2-7	NA
CASSFWGGNYEQYF	TGCGCCAGCAGCTTTTGGGGGGGAAACTACGAGCAGTACTTC	TRBD2	TRBV5-1	TRBJ2-7	NA
CASIPGQVSSGANVLTF	TGTGCCAGCATCCCGGGACAGGTCAGCTCTGGGGCCAACGTCCTGACTTTC	NA	TRBV12-1	TRBJ2-6	NA
CASSKSGGGGETQYF	TGTGCCAGCAGCAAAAGCGGGGGGGGAGGAGAGACCCAGTACTTC	TRBD2	TRBV9	TRBJ2-5	NA
CASSFGSEQETQYF	TGTGCCAGCAGTTTTGGTTCCGAGCAAGAGACCCAGTACTTC	NA	TRBV27	TRBJ2-5	NA
CASRPTGSGDTEAFF	TGTGCCAGCAGGCCGACAGGGTCGGGGGACACTGAAGCTTTCTTT	TRBD1	TRBV6-5	TRBJ1-1	once
CASSLGPGVQSPETQYF	TGTGCCAGCAGCTTGGGTCCCGGAGTTCAATCCCCAGAGACCCAGTACTTC	NA	TRBV7-7	TRBJ2-5	NA
CASSLDAGDSTDTQYF	TGTGCCAGCAGCTTGGATGCGGGGGACAGCACAGATACGCAGTATTTT	TRBD2	TRBV5-4	TRBJ2-3	few
CASSDFPGEPQHF	TGTGCCAGCAGTGATTTTCCCGGAGAGCCCCAGCATTTT	NA	TRBV6-4	TRBJ1-5	NA
CASSPWTSGGPRMETQYF	TGTGCCAGCAGCCCTTGGACTAGCGGGGGGCCACGGATGGAGACCCAGTACTTC	TRBD2	TRBV5-4	TRBJ2-5	NA
CSVALTSGLIGELFF	TGCAGCGTTGCCCTGACTAGCGGCCTTATAGGGGAGCTGTTTTTT	TRBD2	TRBV29-1	TRBJ2-2	once
CASSVKGQGPSF	TGTGCCAGCAGCGTAAAGGGACAGGGCCCTTCCTTC	TRBD1	TRBV9	TRBJ1-2	NA
CASSLGQTKQYF	TGTGCCAGCAGCCTCGGACAGACCAAGCAGTACTTC	NA	TRBV7-2	TRBJ2-7	NA
CASRTWDRGYNEQFF	TGTGCCAGCAGAACTTGGGACAGGGGCTACAATGAGCAGTTCTTC	TRBD1	TRBV9	TRBJ2-1	NA
CASSDGQGLGKLFF	TGTGCCAGCAGTGATGGACAGGGACTGGGAAAACTGTTTTTT	TRBD1	TRBV2	TRBJ1-4	few
CASIRWTGGSYEQYF	TGTGCCAGCATCCGGTGGACAGGGGGCTCCTACGAGCAGTACTTC	TRBD1	TRBV5-6	TRBJ2-7	NA
CASSPGRGNSPLHF	TGTGCCAGCAGCCCCGGGAGGGGTAATTCACCCCTCCACTTT	NA	TRBV7-3	TRBJ1-6	NA
CASSVYTEAFF	TGCGCCAGCAGTGTCTACACTGAAGCTTTCTTT	NA	TRBV10-2	TRBJ1-1	few
CASRPSGTGVQTQYF	TGTGCCAGCAGACCCTCCGGGACAGGGGTTCAGACCCAGTACTTC	TRBD1	TRBV11-2	TRBJ2-5	NA
CASSDLDRNTEAFF	TGCGCCAGCAGCGACCTAGACAGGAACACTGAAGCTTTCTTT	NA	TRBV5-1	TRBJ1-1	once
CASSEARGAAEAFF	TGTGCCAGCAGTGAAGCGCGGGGGGCTGCTGAAGCTTTCTTT	NA	TRBV2	TRBJ1-1	NA
CASSLAAVASPPSGTQYF	TGTGCCAGCAGCTTGGCTGCAGTGGCGTCGCCACCCAGCGGAACCCAGTACTTC	NA	TRBV5-4	TRBJ2-5	NA
CASSGQGNSPLHF	TGCGCCAGCAGCGGACAGGGTAATTCACCCCTCCACTTT	TRBD1	TRBV10-2	TRBJ1-6	NA
CASSLVGTGAYEQYF	TGCGCCAGCAGCTTGGTGGGGACAGGGGCGTACGAGCAGTACTTC	TRBD1	TRBV5-1	TRBJ2-7	NA
CASSEKPSPDRSDYGYTF	TGTGCCAGCAGTGAAAAACCTTCCCCCGACAGGAGTGACTATGGCTACACCTTC	NA	TRBV25-1	TRBJ1-2	NA
CASSDIGTVVGYTF	TGTGCCAGCAGCGACATCGGGACAGTTGTTGGCTACACCTTC	TRBD1	TRBV7-3	TRBJ1-2	NA
CSSSFTGAKGDGDGYTF	TGTTCCAGCAGCTTTACAGGTGCCAAAGGGGATGGGGATGGCTACACCTTC	NA	TRBV7-9	TRBJ1-2	NA
CASSPLDRGETQYF	TGTGCCAGCTCACCCTTGGACAGGGGAGAGACCCAGTACTTC	TRBD1	TRBV18	TRBJ2-5	NA
CASSLTAYGYTF	TGCGCCAGCAGCCTGACAGCATATGGCTACACCTTC	NA	TRBV10-2	TRBJ1-2	once
CASDRLAGPSQETQYF	TGTGCCAGCGACAGACTAGCGGGGCCATCCCAAGAGACCCAGTACTTC	TRBD2	TRBV7-9	TRBJ2-5	NA
CASSSRTSNTGELFF	TGCGCCAGCAGCTCCCGGACTAGTAACACCGGGGAGCTGTTTTTT	TRBD2	TRBV5-1	TRBJ2-2	NA
CASSPPRLAGQSSYEQYF	TGTGCCAGCTCACCACCGAGACTAGCGGGGCAGAGCTCCTACGAGCAGTACTTC	TRBD2	TRBV18	TRBJ2-7	NA
CAYRENTEAFF	TGTGCCTACAGGGAGAACACTGAAGCTTTCTTT	NA	TRBV6-6	TRBJ1-1	NA
CASSLALAGGGETQYF	TGTGCCAGCAGCTTGGCGCTAGCGGGGGGGGGAGAGACCCAGTACTTC	TRBD2	TRBV5-6	TRBJ2-5	NA
CAWPRAGGENEQYF	TGTGCCTGGCCAAGGGCAGGGGGCGAAAACGAGCAGTACTTC	TRBD1	TRBV30	TRBJ2-7	NA